A selection of T cell receptor beta chains follows, all from one sample in a study of OX40 agonist ivuxolimab in advanced cancers. Clones were read by immunoSEQ multiplex PCR, and TCRdb kept only the in-frame ones, dropping some. This table holds tens of thousands of clones, approximately 79% found once. The material sequenced was CD4+ or CD8+ T cells sorted from blood, taken in a trial of the OX40 agonist ivuxolimab. Receptor source: an adult with an advanced solid tumor such as melanoma, head and neck, liver or kidney cancer. Both conserved end residues are part of each CDR3. D genes are given only for firm matches. Size values are once, few and many counts, or a class for expanded clones, and some rows have none.

CDR3aa: CASSYLDRGNTEAFF
CDR3nt: TGTGCCAGCAGTTACTTGGACAGAGGGAACACTGAAGCTTTCTTT
d_gene: -
abundance: -
j_gene: TRBJ1-1
v_gene: TRBV6-5

CDR3aa: CSVGPVESDTGELFF
CDR3nt: TGCAGCGTGGGGCCTGTAGAGTCGGACACCGGGGAGCTGTTTTTT
d_gene: -
abundance: -
j_gene: TRBJ2-2
v_gene: TRBV29-1

CDR3aa: CASSPDLADTQYF
CDR3nt: TGTGCCAGCTCACCGGACCTCGCAGATACGCAGTATTTT
d_gene: -
abundance: -
j_gene: TRBJ2-3
v_gene: TRBV18

CDR3aa: CASSVDTSRSYEQYF
CDR3nt: TGTGCCAGCAGCGTAGACACTAGCCGCTCCTACGAGCAGTACTTC
d_gene: -
abundance: -
j_gene: TRBJ2-7
v_gene: TRBV9

CDR3aa: CAWTLEDSRGYTF
CDR3nt: TGTGCCTGGACCCTAGAAGACTCGAGGGGCTACACCTTC
d_gene: -
abundance: -
j_gene: TRBJ1-2
v_gene: TRBV30

CDR3aa: CASSLKGAVYGYTF
CDR3nt: TGTGCCAGCAGTTTAAAGGGGGCCGTCTATGGCTACACCTTC
d_gene: TRBD1
abundance: few
j_gene: TRBJ1-2
v_gene: TRBV27

CDR3aa: CASSLTGGSSYNEQFF
CDR3nt: TGTGCCAGCAGCTTAACGGGTGGGAGCTCCTACAATGAGCAGTTCTTC
d_gene: -
abundance: -
j_gene: TRBJ2-1
v_gene: TRBV7-3

CDR3aa: CASSHYSNEQFF
CDR3nt: TGTGCCAGCAGTCACTACAGCAATGAGCAGTTCTTC
d_gene: -
abundance: -
j_gene: TRBJ2-1
v_gene: TRBV7-2

CDR3aa: CASSQTSPAPDTQYF
CDR3nt: TGCGCCAGCAGCCAGACTAGCCCCGCACCAGATACGCAGTATTTT
d_gene: TRBD2
abundance: -
j_gene: TRBJ2-3
v_gene: TRBV4-1

CDR3aa: CASSTPGQGPSKTYNEQFF
CDR3nt: TGTGCCAGCTCAACTCCGGGACAGGGGCCCTCCAAGACCTACAATGAGCAGTTCTTC
d_gene: TRBD1
abundance: -
j_gene: TRBJ2-1
v_gene: TRBV18

CDR3aa: CASSPSGGEYEQYF
CDR3nt: TGTGCCAGCTCCCCGAGCGGGGGGGAATACGAGCAGTACTTC
d_gene: TRBD2
abundance: once
j_gene: TRBJ2-7
v_gene: TRBV18

CDR3aa: CATSRGRQGAYNEQFF
CDR3nt: TGTGCCACCAGCAGAGGCAGACAGGGGGCCTACAATGAGCAGTTCTTC
d_gene: TRBD1
abundance: -
j_gene: TRBJ2-1
v_gene: TRBV15

CDR3aa: CASSLMGASDYEQYF
CDR3nt: TGTGCCAGCAGCTTAATGGGTGCTAGCGACTACGAGCAGTACTTC
d_gene: -
abundance: once
j_gene: TRBJ2-7
v_gene: TRBV7-3

CDR3aa: CASSLAGVGNTIYF
CDR3nt: TGTGCCAGCAGCTTAGCAGGGGTCGGAAACACCATATATTTT
d_gene: -
abundance: -
j_gene: TRBJ1-3
v_gene: TRBV7-8

CDR3aa: CASSLSRYTF
CDR3nt: TGTGCCAGCAGCTTGAGCCGCTACACCTTC
d_gene: -
abundance: -
j_gene: TRBJ1-2
v_gene: TRBV5-6

CDR3aa: CAISLTSGRSYEQYF
CDR3nt: TGTGCCATCAGCCTTACTAGCGGGAGATCCTACGAGCAGTACTTC
d_gene: TRBD2
abundance: -
j_gene: TRBJ2-7
v_gene: TRBV10-3

CDR3aa: CASSQDYAGGALTDTQYF
CDR3nt: TGCGCCAGCAGCCAAGACTACGCCGGGGGGGCCCTCACAGATACGCAGTATTTT
d_gene: TRBD2
abundance: -
j_gene: TRBJ2-3
v_gene: TRBV4-3

CDR3aa: CASSLARTESYEQYF
CDR3nt: TGTGCCAGCAGCTTAGCCAGGACGGAGTCCTACGAGCAGTACTTC
d_gene: -
abundance: -
j_gene: TRBJ2-7
v_gene: TRBV7-2

CDR3aa: CASSRGVTQYF
CDR3nt: TGTGCCAGCAGCCGCGGGGTTACGCAGTATTTT
d_gene: -
abundance: -
j_gene: TRBJ2-3
v_gene: TRBV11-1

CDR3aa: CATGRTSGLSEQFF
CDR3nt: TGTGCCACCGGTCGGACTAGCGGGTTAAGTGAGCAGTTCTTC
d_gene: TRBD2
abundance: -
j_gene: TRBJ2-1
v_gene: TRBV2

CDR3aa: CASSIGGSGGTYEQYF
CDR3nt: TGTGCCAGCAGCATCGGCGGGTCGGGGGGGACCTACGAGCAGTACTTC
d_gene: TRBD2
abundance: -
j_gene: TRBJ2-7
v_gene: TRBV13

CDR3aa: CASSLSPRLAGSTDTQYF
CDR3nt: TGTGCCAGCAGTTTATCCCCAAGACTAGCGGGAAGCACAGATACGCAGTATTTT
d_gene: TRBD2
abundance: -
j_gene: TRBJ2-3
v_gene: TRBV27

CDR3aa: CASSRPGGAVDTQYF
CDR3nt: TGTGCCAGCAGCCGCCCCGGGGGAGCGGTAGATACGCAGTATTTT
d_gene: -
abundance: -
j_gene: TRBJ2-3
v_gene: TRBV14

CDR3aa: CARRVLGEQYF
CDR3nt: TGTGCTAGGAGAGTTCTAGGGGAGCAGTACTTC
d_gene: -
abundance: -
j_gene: TRBJ2-7
v_gene: TRBV12-5

CDR3aa: CASSLREGGTQYF
CDR3nt: TGTGCCAGCAGCTTAAGGGAGGGGGGGACCCAGTACTTC
d_gene: -
abundance: -
j_gene: TRBJ2-5
v_gene: TRBV7-6

CDR3aa: CASSSTNTGELFF
CDR3nt: TGTGCCAGCAGCTCCACAAACACCGGGGAGCTGTTTTTT
d_gene: -
abundance: -
j_gene: TRBJ2-2
v_gene: TRBV7-9

CDR3aa: CASSVVGRANNEQFF
CDR3nt: TGTGCCAGCAGCGTAGTTGGGAGGGCGAACAATGAGCAGTTCTTC
d_gene: TRBD2
abundance: -
j_gene: TRBJ2-1
v_gene: TRBV9

CDR3aa: CASSIGLAGTSSYNEQFF
CDR3nt: TGTGCCAGCAGCATAGGACTAGCGGGGACCAGCTCCTACAATGAGCAGTTCTTC
d_gene: TRBD2
abundance: -
j_gene: TRBJ2-1
v_gene: TRBV9

CDR3aa: CASSPVGGGPSYEQYF
CDR3nt: TGTGCCAGCAGCCCAGTAGGCGGGGGCCCTTCCTACGAGCAGTACTTC
d_gene: -
abundance: once
j_gene: TRBJ2-7
v_gene: TRBV7-9

CDR3aa: CTSSPKGSVGELFF
CDR3nt: TGCACCAGCAGCCCAAAAGGTAGCGTAGGGGAGCTGTTTTTT
d_gene: -
abundance: -
j_gene: TRBJ2-2
v_gene: TRBV1

CDR3aa: CASSLVRDSNNEQFF
CDR3nt: TGTGCCAGCAGCTTAGTCAGGGACTCTAACAATGAGCAGTTCTTC
d_gene: -
abundance: -
j_gene: TRBJ2-1
v_gene: TRBV7-6

CDR3aa: CASTAERSGANVLTF
CDR3nt: TGTGCCAGTACGGCAGAGCGCTCTGGGGCCAACGTCCTGACTTTC
d_gene: -
abundance: once
j_gene: TRBJ2-6
v_gene: TRBV19

CDR3aa: CASSELGLDRFYGYTF
CDR3nt: TGTGCCAGCAGTGAATTAGGCTTGGACAGGTTCTATGGCTACACCTTC
d_gene: TRBD1
abundance: -
j_gene: TRBJ1-2
v_gene: TRBV6-1

CDR3aa: CSVAKGQNYGYTF
CDR3nt: TGCAGCGTTGCAAAGGGACAGAACTATGGCTACACCTTC
d_gene: TRBD1
abundance: -
j_gene: TRBJ1-2
v_gene: TRBV29-1

CDR3aa: CASSPRGSLGPETQYF
CDR3nt: TGTGCCAGCAGCCCCCGAGGCTCCCTGGGGCCAGAGACCCAGTACTTC
d_gene: -
abundance: -
j_gene: TRBJ2-5
v_gene: TRBV9

CDR3aa: CASSQGLEAFF
CDR3nt: TGTGCCAGCAGTCAGGGGCTTGAAGCTTTCTTT
d_gene: -
abundance: -
j_gene: TRBJ1-1
v_gene: TRBV6-5

CDR3aa: CSVGGSGSYEQYF
CDR3nt: TGCAGCGTTGGGGGGAGCGGGTCCTACGAGCAGTACTTC
d_gene: -
abundance: -
j_gene: TRBJ2-7
v_gene: TRBV29-1

CDR3aa: CASSLGLESGANVLTF
CDR3nt: TGTGCCAGCAGTTTGGGGCTGGAGTCTGGGGCCAACGTCCTGACTTTC
d_gene: -
abundance: -
j_gene: TRBJ2-6
v_gene: TRBV28

CDR3aa: CASSLHKDEQYF
CDR3nt: TGTGCCAGCAGCCTACACAAGGACGAGCAGTACTTC
d_gene: -
abundance: -
j_gene: TRBJ2-7
v_gene: TRBV7-8

CDR3aa: CASSLVGSGANVLTF
CDR3nt: TGTGCCAGCAGCTTGGTAGGATCTGGGGCCAACGTCCTGACTTTC
d_gene: -
abundance: few
j_gene: TRBJ2-6
v_gene: TRBV5-5

CDR3aa: CASSSRTSTNEKLFF
CDR3nt: TGTGCCAGCAGTTCCCGCACGTCAACTAATGAAAAACTGTTTTTT
d_gene: -
abundance: -
j_gene: TRBJ1-4
v_gene: TRBV27

CDR3aa: CASSLLGTTEAFF
CDR3nt: TGTGCCAGCAGCTTGTTAGGGACCACTGAAGCTTTCTTT
d_gene: -
abundance: -
j_gene: TRBJ1-1
v_gene: TRBV5-8

CDR3aa: CASSVELETQYF
CDR3nt: TGTGCCAGCAGCGTAGAATTAGAGACGCAGTATTTT
d_gene: -
abundance: -
j_gene: TRBJ2-3
v_gene: TRBV9

CDR3aa: CASSLGGEQFF
CDR3nt: TGTGCCAGCAGCTTAGGAGGAGAGCAGTTCTTC
d_gene: -
abundance: -
j_gene: TRBJ2-1
v_gene: TRBV7-9